This TCR beta chain was identified during a study of identical twins. General observations from the study: While abundant cord blood beta clonotypes carried fewer insertions, memory repertoires showed no such pattern. For zero-insertion analyses, partial confounding could come from invariant MAIT and iNKT cells.

A template switching step contributed a universal primer site, while unique molecular identifiers were present in the cDNA. TCRdb processed the 5' RACE reads anew with MiXCR; each CDR3 protein has one entry. The sample contains 400,000 to 500,000 distinct CDR3 sequences, less than 20% of which appear only once. This clonotype was detected a few times. What it binds is not known. CDR1 LGHNA and CDR2 YSLEER come from the germline V gene. The CDR3 length is 13 residues. Deletions cut 4 bases from V and 7 bases from J, with 14 bases between. V usage is TRBV4-3 and J usage is TRBJ2-7, with D possibly being TRBD1 or TRBD2 (5 bases each). The receptor's source is a man aged 50-60 years in good health. What was sequenced was naive T cells sorted from blood. CDR3 sequence reads: CASSPTKGWEQYF. As DNA, the CDR3 is TGCGCCAGCAGCCCGACTAAGGGGTGGGAGCAGTACTTC.